The clone carrying this TCR beta chain was observed at least ten times. This entry comes from a study of blood T cell repertoires in COVID-19. Study summary: Sites in the United States, Italy and Spain provided acute and convalescent COVID-19 samples. Sources were T cells, B-cell-depleted T cells, or PBMCs; the material itself was cDNA or gDNA.

Per the original data handling: Cell counts per sample came from amplifying reference gene primers. The data were produced by immunoSEQ multiplex PCR, yet TCRdb's version contains in-frame clones alone and is incomplete. D and trimming come from the DNA, and the V and J calls and clone size come from that table. Altogether 200,000 or so clones are present, over 80% being singletons, with the ten largest covering under 5.5%. Germline values: CDR1 SEHNR, CDR2 FQNEAQ (reference sequence). The CDR3 totals 18 residues. V shed 2 bases and J 5 bases; nucleotides not matched to a gene: 15. Material for sequencing was peripheral blood. This receptor was taken from a woman aged 25 to 45 with acute or convalescent COVID-19. This sequence joins TRBV7-9 and TRBJ1-5; 7 nucleotides align to TRBD1. This chain's CDR3 is CASSLWRFGQAPDQPQHF. The DNA of the CDR3 is TGTGCCAGCAGCTTATGGAGATTCGGACAGGCTCCTGATCAGCCCCAGCATTTT.